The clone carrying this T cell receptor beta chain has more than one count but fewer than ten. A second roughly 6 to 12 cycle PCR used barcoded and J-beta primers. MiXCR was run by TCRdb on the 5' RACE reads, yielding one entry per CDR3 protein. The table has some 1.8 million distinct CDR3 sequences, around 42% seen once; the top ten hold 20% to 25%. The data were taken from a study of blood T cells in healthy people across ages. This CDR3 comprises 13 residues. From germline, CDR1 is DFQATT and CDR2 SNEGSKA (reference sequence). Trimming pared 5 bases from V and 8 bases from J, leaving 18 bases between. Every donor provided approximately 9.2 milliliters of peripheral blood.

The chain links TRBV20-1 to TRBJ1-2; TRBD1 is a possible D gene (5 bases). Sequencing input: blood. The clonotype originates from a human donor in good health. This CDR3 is CSAYPQGLSGYTF. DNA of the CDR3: TGCAGTGCTTATCCTCAGGGTTTGAGCGGCTACACCTTC.